The clone carrying this T cell receptor beta chain came up a few times. Its antigen is unidentified. This specimen belongs to a study of CD8 T cells in ankylosing spondylitis. V lost 4 bases and J 2 bases, leaving 12 bases between the germline ends. CDR3 length: 14 residues. With molecular barcodes, quantitative 5'-RACE was used to make the TCR beta libraries. TCRdb ran MiXCR on the 5' RACE reads and lists one entry per CDR3 protein. This table holds over 600,000 distinct CDR3 sequences, roughly 20% found once. Findings of the study overall: It appeared that ankylosing spondylitis blood was characterized by a TCR beta motif of eight highly homologous variants. Before this, some motif variants had been reported in reactive arthritis synovial fluid and blood. Clones linked to disease, bearing a CD8+ phenotype, were relatively rare in peripheral blood. The clones that were linked to disease were reported to be significantly enriched in matched synovial fluid samples from ankylosing spondylitis patients.

The chain has TRBV12-3 or TRBV12-4 and TRBJ2-7, with D tentatively TRBD1 (6 bases). The sample taken for sequencing was blood, either unsorted or a sorted T cell fraction (not recorded which). This receptor was taken from a male donor with ankylosing spondylitis. CDR3 sequence reads: CASSWYTGTYEQYF. In DNA, the CDR3 is TGTGCCAGCAGTTGGTACACAGGGACCTACGAGCAGTACTTC.